This T cell receptor beta chain was identified in a study of OX40 agonist ivuxolimab in advanced cancers. Study overall: With a range of roughly 20 to 79, age averaged about 59 years, and around 83% were male. Study outcomes and limitations: Expanded peripheral T cells had an undetermined antigen specificity. Patients who responded partially at 0.1-3.0 mg/kg showed clonal expansion ranking among the lowest. Compared with CD4+, CD8+ T cells on average had more expanded clones.

Germline V gives CDR1 MNHNY, CDR2 SVGAGI (reference sequence). The germline V and J ends were trimmed by 6 bases and 8 bases, with 24 bases remaining between them. This CDR3 is built from 16 residues. Data came from immunoSEQ multiplex PCR; TCRdb stores just in-frame clones and leaves some out. Among tens of thousands of clones listed, about 91% were seen once. About this clone itself: As yet, its antigen is unknown.

The clonotype comes from an adult with an advanced solid tumor such as melanoma, head and neck, liver or kidney cancer. The material was CD4+ or CD8+ T cells sorted from blood, obtained in a trial of the OX40 agonist ivuxolimab. The J gene is TRBJ2-3, the V gene TRBV6-6; D is undetermined. CDR3 coding DNA: TGTGCCAGCAGCCAGGTGGGGTCCGGAAATCTTCTTACGCAGTATTTT. It encodes CASSQVGSGNLLTQYF.